This TCR beta chain was obtained from a study of blood T cell dynamics during melanoma immunotherapy (dated by TCRdb to about 2020). For the study in its entirety: All patients had metastatic melanoma and were given first-line pembrolizumab or nivolumab plus ipilimumab as standard of care in the United Kingdom. To find early correlates of response, peripheral T cell receptor repertoires were profiled in metastatic melanoma patients before and after one cycle of checkpoint inhibitor therapy. Consecutive patients formed a training cohort, and a further independent group of patients from the same centre was pooled into an external validation set.

With regard to this clone: Its antigen has not been determined. No quality values exist for individual bases; no much larger clone is one base distant.

For every bulk PBMC sample, a fixed 350 ng of DNA was loaded. TCR beta CDR3 sequences were amplified from genomic DNA using the immunoSEQ TCRb Assay kit according to manufacturer instructions. The KAPA Library Quantification Kit for Illumina platforms was used to quantify pooled libraries by qPCR. Sequencing of the pooled libraries was done on an Illumina NextSeq 500, with clustering at roughly 0.6-1.1 pM. The original methods were these. TCR data were analyzed using immunoSEQ ANALYZER and the R LymphoSeq package. A rearrangement efficiency score was calculated as productive divided by the sum of productive and non-productive CDR3 sequences. Clonality was measured with the Gini coefficient and diversity with the Renyi index at alpha=1, compared pairwise between timepoints within each patient. Clonal relatedness used an edit distance of 3, and repertoire similarity used the Bhattacharyya coefficient, both computed in LymphoSeq. To classify response, a linear discriminant analysis based on week-3 changes in clonality and diversity was built with the R MASS and caret packages. The source is immuneACCESS, and TCRdb retained only in-frame sequences with V and J called. Part of the clones is not carried over; for the studies checked, unresolved V genes explain less than half of this, and the remainder is unexplained. For V, J and clone size, that table is used; D and trimming come from the DNA. The sample table lists 17,000 or so clones, 83% of them with a count of one. The biggest ten clones account for about 8.1% of the sample.

This sample's time point label indicates: pre-treatment baseline. Blood samples were taken at two points: before treatment (T0) and at week 3 (W3), which came after the first cycle of checkpoint blockade. Except for two patients with rapid clinical progression, response was assessed 12 weeks after the first infusion by RECIST 1.1; disease control meant complete response, partial response or stable disease. Any patient who had received prior systemic cancer treatment, was on concomitant immunosuppressant therapy or had synchronous other active malignancies was excluded. To track both circulating cells and T cell turnover, TCR beta was sequenced from bulk PBMC as well as from plasma cell-free DNA. Lymphoprep and SepMate tubes were used to isolate PBMC from blood, and red cell lysis was then performed. QIAamp DNA Blood Mini kits were used to extract DNA from PBMC and sorted T cell subsets. Overall results and qualifications from the work: Patients who later achieved disease control showed a bifurcated PBMC repertoire reorganization at W3, with increased clonality or increased diversity, unlike progressors. The study was unable to establish whether the T cell clones driving the repertoire changes were melanoma-specific or instead reflected general immune activation. The relatively small sample size was acknowledged as potentially limiting generalization of the results.

CDR1 and CDR2, per the germline V gene (reference sequence), are GTSNPN and SVGIG. Reading from cysteine to phenylalanine, the CDR3 counts 14 amino acids. The entry retains the CDR3 DNA only, 42 bases that are in frame from base 1. V is pruned by 3 bases and J by 4 bases, leaving 6 bases of the junction without a gene match. The sample in question was blood, obtained from a patient treated with checkpoint blockade. This clonotype originated in a human donor with melanoma. The rearrangement combines TRBV30 with TRBJ1-3; TRBD1 matches 7 bases in the middle. The CDR3: CAWSYGQEGNTIYF. At the DNA level, the sequence is TGTGCCTGGAGCTACGGACAGGAGGGAAACACCATATATTTT.